This is a list of T cell receptor beta chains from one sample in a study of neoadjuvant anti-PD-1 for oral cavity cancer. The method was immunoSEQ multiplex PCR; TCRdb's version includes in-frame clones alone and lacks a portion of them. This sample has about 72,000 clones; around 82% occur once, and the top ten carry 3% to 4%. Material: PBMCs, obtained before nivolumab (anti-PD-1) treatment. The receptors come from a person aged 35 to 85 with oral cavity squamous cell carcinoma. Each CDR3 is given with its conserved first and last residue. Each record gives: D gene, clone size, J gene, V gene, CDR3 protein, CDR3 DNA. D genes are given only for firm matches. Only some rows state a clone size, as once, few, many or a class for expanded clones.

NA | NA | TRBJ1-2 | TRBV4-1 | CASSQVGQGTNYGYTF | TGCGCCAGCAGCCAAGTCGGCCAGGGTACTAACTATGGCTACACCTTC
NA | NA | TRBJ2-1 | TRBV10-3 | CAISESQDLSYNEQFF | TGTGCCATCAGTGAGTCGCAGGACCTCTCCTACAATGAGCAGTTCTTC
NA | NA | TRBJ2-7 | TRBV19 | CASSITESYEQYF | TGTGCCAGTAGTATCACTGAATCCTACGAGCAGTACTTC
TRBD2 | NA | TRBJ2-3 | TRBV10-3 | CAISVMGRDYTDTQYF | TGTGCCATCAGTGTAATGGGGAGGGACTACACAGATACGCAGTATTTT
NA | NA | TRBJ2-7 | TRBV4-1 | CASSQDGRRTLSKQYF | TGCGCCAGCAGCCAAGACGGGAGAAGGACCCTCTCCAAGCAGTACTTC
TRBD1 | NA | TRBJ2-1 | TRBV15 | CATSSTLQGHNEQFF | TGTGCCACCAGCAGCACCCTACAGGGGCACAATGAGCAGTTCTTC
NA | NA | TRBJ1-1 | TRBV19 | CATSVGVDTEAFF | TGTGCCACTTCAGTGGGGGTGGACACTGAAGCTTTCTTT
TRBD1 | once | TRBJ1-2 | TRBV2 | CASREGAIDGYTF | TGTGCCAGCAGAGAGGGGGCGATCGATGGCTACACCTTC
NA | once | TRBJ1-4 | TRBV18 | CASSPPRRTKGEKLFF | TGTGCCAGCTCACCACCCAGGCGGACCAAGGGCGAAAAACTGTTTTTT
NA | once | TRBJ2-1 | TRBV28 | CASSLSGTFHLAYNEQFF | TGTGCCAGCAGTTTATCCGGGACTTTCCACCTCGCTTACAATGAGCAGTTCTTC
TRBD1 | NA | TRBJ2-2 | TRBV4-2 | CASSQEDRVGTGELFF | TGTGCCAGCAGCCAAGAGGACAGGGTTGGCACCGGGGAGCTGTTTTTT
TRBD1 | NA | TRBJ2-5 | TRBV5-1 | CASSTTEGGRETQYF | TGCGCCAGCAGCACAACGGAAGGGGGCCGAGAGACCCAGTACTTC
TRBD1 | once | TRBJ1-5 | TRBV7-6 | CASSPGTANQPQHF | TGTGCCAGCAGCCCAGGGACAGCAAATCAGCCCCAGCATTTT
NA | once | TRBJ1-1 | TRBV6-1 | CASSGGLFMNTEAFF | TGTGCCAGCAGTGGGGGGTTATTTATGAACACTGAAGCTTTCTTT
NA | NA | TRBJ2-2 | TRBV4-1 | CASSQVQGSSSGELFF | TGCGCCAGCAGCCAAGTTCAGGGCTCGAGCTCCGGGGAGCTGTTTTTT
NA | NA | TRBJ1-3 | TRBV19 | CASTLEGLHSGNTIYF | TGTGCCAGTACCCTCGAGGGACTACACTCTGGAAACACCATATATTTT
TRBD1 | NA | TRBJ2-2 | TRBV5-8 | CASSYRQGIRTGELFF | TGTGCCAGCAGCTACCGACAGGGCATCCGGACCGGGGAGCTGTTTTTT
NA | NA | TRBJ2-1 | TRBV11-3 | CASSLAHNEQFF | TGTGCCAGCAGCTTAGCTCACAATGAGCAGTTCTTC
NA | few | TRBJ1-5 | TRBV25-1 | CASRGQNYQPQHF | TGTGCCAGCAGAGGACAGAATTATCAGCCCCAGCATTTT
NA | NA | TRBJ1-3 | TRBV19 | CASREQGVSGNTIYF | TGTGCCAGTAGAGAACAGGGTGTCTCTGGAAACACCATATATTTT
NA | NA | TRBJ2-3 | TRBV9 | CASSVGDTQYF | TGTGCCAGCAGCGTAGGAGATACGCAGTATTTT
NA | NA | TRBJ2-7 | TRBV21-1 | CASRKGSVPYEQYF | TGTGCCAGCAGAAAGGGCTCGGTCCCCTACGAGCAGTACTTC
NA | NA | TRBJ2-6 | TRBV7-2 | CASSPLGTGANVLTF | TGTGCCAGCAGCCCCCTCGGGACCGGGGCCAACGTCCTGACTTTC
NA | few | TRBJ2-2 | TRBV30 | CAWSGQVYTGELFF | TGTGCCTGGAGTGGACAGGTGTACACCGGGGAGCTGTTTTTT
NA | few | TRBJ2-1 | TRBV6-6 | CASSRGLSYNEQFF | TGTGCCAGCAGTAGGGGGTTATCCTACAATGAGCAGTTCTTC
NA | NA | TRBJ1-5 | TRBV2 | CASRRDVSNQPQHF | TGTGCCAGTCGCAGGGACGTTAGCAATCAGCCCCAGCATTTT
NA | NA | TRBJ2-7 | TRBV10-1 | CASSDSRVRDEQYF | TGCGCCAGCAGTGATTCCCGGGTCCGGGACGAGCAGTACTTC
NA | NA | TRBJ1-2 | TRBV27 | CASSTREVNYGYTF | TGTGCCAGCAGTACCCGGGAAGTCAACTATGGCTACACCTTC
NA | NA | TRBJ2-1 | TRBV5-1 | CASSLVPGGNEQFF | TGCGCCAGCAGCTTGGTCCCGGGTGGCAATGAGCAGTTCTTC
NA | once | TRBJ2-7 | TRBV7-9 | CASSMGRTRVTPYYEQYF | TGTGCCAGCAGCATGGGACGGACGCGGGTTACGCCTTACTACGAGCAGTACTTC
NA | few | TRBJ1-5 | TRBV27 | CASGLRHSNQPQHF | TGTGCCAGCGGCCTTCGTCATAGCAATCAGCCCCAGCATTTT
NA | NA | TRBJ1-5 | TRBV2 | CASSGGTSGPPQHF | TGTGCCAGCAGTGGGGGGACGTCCGGACCGCCCCAGCATTTT
NA | NA | TRBJ2-3 | TRBV7-9 | CASTSLSTDTQYF | TGTGCCAGCACCTCCTTATCCACAGATACGCAGTATTTT
TRBD1 | NA | TRBJ1-2 | TRBV7-9 | CASSPIRQGHNYGYTF | TGTGCCAGCAGTCCTATCCGACAGGGACATAACTATGGCTACACCTTC
TRBD2 | NA | TRBJ2-1 | TRBV6-5 | CASSYSGTRNEQFF | TGTGCCAGCAGTTATTCCGGGACTAGGAATGAGCAGTTCTTC
TRBD1 | NA | TRBJ1-5 | TRBV19 | CASSGTGGNQPQHF | TGTGCCAGTAGCGGGACAGGGGGTAATCAGCCCCAGCATTTT
TRBD2 | once | TRBJ2-1 | TRBV5-4 | CASSLGLLAGAYNEQFF | TGTGCCAGCAGCTTGGGGCTACTAGCGGGAGCCTACAATGAGCAGTTCTTC
TRBD2 | few | TRBJ2-7 | TRBV6-1 | CATTIAGGHNEQYF | TGTGCCACCACAATAGCGGGGGGGCATAACGAGCAGTACTTC
TRBD2 | few | TRBJ2-7 | TRBV25-1 | CASSEVTGGPYEQYF | TGTGCCAGCAGTGAGGTTACGGGAGGGCCGTACGAGCAGTACTTC
TRBD1 | NA | TRBJ2-7 | TRBV5-6 | CASSLTGLDYEQYF | TGTGCCAGCAGCCTGACAGGGTTGGACTACGAGCAGTACTTC
NA | NA | TRBJ2-7 | TRBV5-8 | CASSLGFQGGAYEQYF | TGTGCCAGCAGCTTGGGGTTCCAGGGGGGAGCCTACGAGCAGTACTTC
NA | NA | TRBJ1-1 | TRBV6-1 | CASSEGLENTEAFF | TGTGCCAGCAGTGAGGGACTCGAGAACACTGAAGCTTTCTTT
NA | NA | TRBJ1-5 | TRBV5-5 | CASSLRERGSQPQHF | TGTGCCAGCAGCTTGAGGGAAAGGGGGAGTCAGCCCCAGCATTTT
TRBD1 | NA | TRBJ1-2 | TRBV28 | CASSFWDREGSYGYTF | TGTGCCAGCAGTTTTTGGGACAGGGAGGGTAGCTATGGCTACACCTTC
TRBD1 | NA | TRBJ1-2 | TRBV29-1 | CSVATGNYGYTF | TGCAGCGTTGCGACAGGGAACTATGGCTACACCTTC
TRBD1 | NA | TRBJ1-4 | TRBV2 | CASLTGTGREKLFF | TGTGCCAGCCTGACCGGGACAGGGAGAGAAAAACTGTTTTTT
NA | NA | TRBJ2-5 | TRBV5-1 | CASSLDGRGQETQYF | TGCGCCAGCAGCTTGGATGGCAGGGGACAAGAGACCCAGTACTTC
TRBD2 | NA | TRBJ2-1 | TRBV7-3 | CASSHPSGLNRDEQFF | TGTGCCAGCAGCCACCCTAGCGGGCTTAACAGGGATGAGCAGTTCTTC